What follows are 29 T cell receptor beta chains derived from one specimen sequenced in a study of cytomegalovirus exposure and HLA in healthy donors (dated by TCRdb to the late 2010s). Preparation of the library involved the immunoSEQ multiplex PCR assay. The multiplex PCR relied on a mix of 60 forward primers for TCR Vbeta segments and 13 reverse primers for TCR Jbeta segments. TCRdb retrieved this table from immuneACCESS and kept in-frame rearrangements only. Not all clones are present; in checked studies, unresolved V genes account for under half, and no reason is known for the remainder. The sample records 150,000 or so clones, roughly 80% of which are singletons. The ten largest clonotypes hold about 3.5% of the sample. Sequenced material: PBMCs. Source of these receptors: a man between 35 and 55 years old in good health and CMV-seronegative.

The rearrangement links TRBV7-2 to TRBJ1-2, with 9 bases lining up with TRBD1. This CDR3 has 15 amino acids. V trimming: 1 base; J trimming: 6 bases; junction bases outside the gene matches: 6. Germline CDR1 is SGHTA and CDR2 is FQGNSA. CDR3 amino acids: CASSLGTGARNGYTF. The CDR3 DNA follows: TGTGCCAGCAGCTTAGGGACAGGGGCTAGAAATGGCTACACCTTC.

The V gene is TRBV7-9, the J gene TRBJ1-1, with TRBD1 matching over 9 bases. The V segment lost 0 bases and the J segment 5 bases; nucleotides outside the gene matches: 4. Germline CDR1 SEHNR, CDR2 FQNEAQ (reference sequence). This CDR3 region has 15 residues. Here the CDR3 DNA reads TGTGCCAGCAGCTTAGCCCCAGACAGGGGGACTGAAGCTTTCTTT. Translating it yields CASSLAPDRGTEAFF.

The genes are TRBV10-3 and TRBJ1-5, with a possible D match to TRBD1 (5 bases). Trimming took 0 bases from V and 3 from J, leaving 9 bases between them. The germline gives CDR1 ENHRY, CDR2 SYGVKD. The CDR3 extends over 15 amino acids. DNA of the CDR3: TGTGCCATCAGTGAGTCGACAGTGTCCAATCAGCCCCAGCATTTT. It yields the protein CAISESTVSNQPQHF.

This clone appeared a single time. The chain recombines TRBV7-3 with TRBJ2-3; 7 bases are shared with TRBD2. The length of the CDR3 is 13 residues. The germline CDR1 and CDR2 sequences are SGHTA and FQGTGA. V dropped 3 bases and J dropped 5; count of bases not matched to a gene: 2. The CDR3 loop reads CASSFGGIDTQYF. The DNA for the CDR3 is TGTGCCAGCAGCTTCGGGGGGATAGATACGCAGTATTTT.

CDR3 in DNA: TGTGCCAGCAGCCAATGGACAGAAGAGACCCAGTACTTC. Amino acids: CASSQWTEETQYF. The chain is built from TRBV14 and TRBJ2-5, with TRBD1 as a possible D gene (6 bases). The CDR3 is made up of 13 amino acids. Germline V gene lookup returns CDR1 SGHDN and CDR2 FVKESK. Between the trimmed V and J ends, which lost 2 bases and 3 bases, there was a span of 7 bases.

This chain connects TRBV5-1 to TRBJ2-3; possible D gene TRBD2, 6 bases. The germline CDR1 and CDR2 sequences are SGHRS and YFSETQ. Trimming took off 0 bases at V and 5 bases at J, with 10 bases between the two ends. The CDR3 covers 14 residues. The CDR3 DNA sequence: TGCGCCAGCAGCTTGGGACTAGATGGAGATACGCAGTATTTT. Amino acid sequence: CASSLGLDGDTQYF.

The genes are TRBV2 and TRBJ1-2; D gene uncertain. Trimming stripped 7 bases from V and 4 bases from J, with 16 bases between. The germline V gene encodes CDR1 SNHLY and CDR2 FYNNEI. This CDR3 spans 14 amino acids. CDR3 in DNA: TGTGCCAGCATCATTTCCTCAGCGCGCTATGGCTACACCTTC. Translated: CASIISSARYGYTF.

The V gene is TRBV27, the J gene TRBJ2-5; maybe TRBD1 (6 bases). The end of the DNA fits TRBJ2-7 better, so the J call may be wrong. Germline V gene lookup returns CDR1 MNHEY and CDR2 SMNVEV (reference sequence). This CDR3 contains 13 residues. The CDR3 region is CASSPGVVYEQYF. As DNA, the CDR3 is TGTGCCAGCAGTCCAGGGGTGGTCTACGAGCAGTACTTC.

V and J are TRBV4-1 and TRBJ2-2, with D possibly being TRBD1 (5 bases). The V gene's germline CDR1 is MGHRA and CDR2 YSYEKL. CDR3 length: 18 residues. Trimming shortened V by 1 base and J by 0 bases, and 15 bases separated the two germline ends. The CDR3 nucleotides read TGCGCCAGCAGCCAAGCTATGATAATCAGGGCGAACACCGGGGAGCTGTTTTTT. It yields the protein CASSQAMIIRANTGELFF.

For the CDR3, the DNA is TGCGCCAGCAGCCAAGCAAGAGAGCGGGACGTTTATTCACCCCTCCACTTT. Its protein is CASSQARERDVYSPLHF. V and J are TRBV4-3 and TRBJ1-6; a possible D gene is TRBD1 (5 bases). The CDR3 is made up of 17 amino acids. Germline assignment: CDR1 LGHNA and CDR2 YSLEER. The V and J ends lost 1 base and 8 bases respectively, with 18 bases between them.

This clone was detected only once. This chain links TRBV5-1 with TRBJ2-1, with D possibly matching TRBD1 (6 bases). CDR3 length: 16 residues. V lost 0 bases, J lost 6 bases, and 16 bases lay in between. CDR1 is SGHRS, CDR2 YFSETQ, per germline. This CDR3 reads CASSLGDIGLSNEQFF. The DNA of the CDR3 is TGCGCCAGCAGCTTGGGGGACATAGGCCTCAGCAATGAGCAGTTCTTC.

This chain connects TRBV9 to TRBJ2-3; TRBD2 agrees at 10 bases. Looked up from germline, CDR1 is SGDLS and CDR2 is YYNGEE. Unmatched junction bases numbered 13, after V lost 2 bases and J lost 1 base. The CDR3 runs to 19 residues. The CDR3 reads CASSVSGGASFVGTDTQYF. The CDR3 DNA follows: TGTGCCAGCAGCGTCAGCGGGGGGGCCTCCTTCGTCGGCACAGATACGCAGTATTTT.

The chain links TRBV5-1 to TRBJ1-2; 7 bases fit TRBD1. V gave up 0 bases and J gave up 4 bases; unmatched junction bases: 6. The CDR3 runs 15 residues. Looked up from germline, CDR1 is SGHRS and CDR2 is YFSETQ. CDR3 bases: TGCGCCAGCAGCTTGGCAGACAGGGCCATCTATGGCTACACCTTC. Its protein is CASSLADRAIYGYTF.

The genes are TRBV6-1 and TRBJ2-1; weak D call: TRBD2 (5 bases). The CDR3 has 13 amino acids. Germline-derived CDR1 and CDR2 are MNHNS and SASEGT. V lost 5 bases, J lost 9 bases, and 14 bases lay in between. The CDR3 DNA reads TGTGCCAGCAGTCCGGAGGCGGTTGGTGAGCAGTTCTTC. Residues: CASSPEAVGEQFF.

V usage is TRBV5-4 and J usage is TRBJ1-2; unclear D gene. With 3 bases removed from V and 6 bases from J, the gap between germline ends came to 12 bases. Germline CDR1 reads SGHNT; CDR2 reads YYREEE (reference sequence). The CDR3 loop spans 13 amino acids. In nucleotides, the CDR3 is TGTGCCAGCAGCTCCCTGGGCAAGGATGGCTACACCTTC. This gives the protein CASSSLGKDGYTF.

This clone has only a few counts. The rearrangement uses TRBV6-1 and TRBJ1-5, with 7 positions matching TRBD1. Losses at the gene ends were 0 bases for V and 5 bases for J; bases not matched to a gene: 16. CDR3 length: 19 amino acids. CDR1 is MNHNS, CDR2 SASEGT, per germline. The CDR3 nucleotides are TGTGCCAGCAGTGAAGCTCGGACCGACAGGGAACGGGGCCATCAGCCCCAGCATTTT. Amino acids: CASSEARTDRERGHQPQHF.

This clone has only one observation. V usage is TRBV10-3 and J usage is TRBJ2-7; 14 bases line up with TRBD2. Germline lookup yields CDR1 ENHRY and CDR2 SYGVKD. Unmatched junction bases numbered 2, after V lost 4 bases and J lost 0 bases. This CDR3 region has 16 residues. The CDR3 sequence is CAISAGLAGDSYEQYF. DNA of the CDR3: TGTGCCATCAGTGCGGGACTAGCGGGGGACTCCTACGAGCAGTACTTC.

The chain has TRBV7-6 and TRBJ1-1; a possible D gene is TRBD1 (6 bases). The germline V gene has CDR1 SGHVS and CDR2 FNYEAQ. The CDR3 is 17 amino acids. V gave up 2 bases and J gave up 2 bases, with 18 bases separating them. Written as DNA, the CDR3 is TGTGCCAGCAGCTTAACCTTCCGGGGGGCGATCAACACTGAAGCTTTCTTT. It yields the protein CASSLTFRGAINTEAFF.

The CDR3 nucleotides read TGTGCCAGCAGCTTAAGGCCCTCAGCGAACTATGGCTACACCTTC. It encodes CASSLRPSANYGYTF. The gene calls are TRBV7-2 and TRBJ1-2; D gene unclear. Trimming removed 2 bases from V and 2 bases from J, with 12 bases in between. CDR1 and CDR2 (germline): SGHTA, FQGNSA. The CDR3 covers 15 residues.

The chain employs TRBV11-1 and TRBJ2-5, with D unresolved. The CDR3 is 14 residues long. The ends were cut back, 1 base at V and 2 bases at J, with 8 bases in the middle. CDR1 SGHAT and CDR2 FQDESV come from the germline V gene (reference sequence). The CDR3 is CASSLGWQQETQYF. CDR3 sequence (DNA): TGTGCCAGCAGCTTAGGGTGGCAGCAAGAGACCCAGTACTTC. Using reference TRBV11-1 and TRBJ2-5 for the parts outside the CDR3, the full variable domain is EAEVAQSPRYKITEKSQAVAFWCDPISGHATLYWYRQILGQGPELLVQFQDESVVDDSQLPKDRFSAERLKGVDSTLKIQPAELGDSAMYLCASSLGWQQETQYFGPGTRLLVL.

The V gene is TRBV29-1, the J gene TRBJ1-3; D is unresolved. V was shortened by 3 bases and J by 4 bases, with 7 bases between the two germline ends. The CDR3 has 12 residues. Germline V gene sequence: CDR1 SQVTM, CDR2 ANQGSEA. The DNA for the CDR3 is TGCAGCGTTGACCTCCCCGGAAACACCATATATTTT. It translates to CSVDLPGNTIYF.

CDR3 region: CASTEGAVQPQHF. The CDR3 DNA reads as TGTGCCAGCACCGAGGGGGCGGTTCAGCCCCAGCATTTT. This chain uses TRBV6-1 with TRBJ1-5; 7 bases align to TRBD1. After removal of 7 bases from V and 6 bases from J, the junction contained 6 bases not matched to a gene. CDR1 and CDR2 (germline): MNHNS, SASEGT. The CDR3 extends over 13 amino acids.

V gene TRBV4-1 combines with J gene TRBJ2-1; 7 bases line up with TRBD2. CDR3 length equals 15 residues. The V gene's germline CDR1 is MGHRA and CDR2 YSYEKL. The J segment lost 10 bases and the V segment lost 3 bases, leaving 12 bases of the junction unmatched. This CDR3 is CASSHGRTPLSEQFF. CDR3 nucleotides: TGCGCCAGCAGCCACGGGAGGACCCCATTAAGCGAGCAGTTCTTC.

The gene calls are TRBV21-1 and TRBJ2-7; the D call in the table, TRBD1, was not verified against the DNA. TRBV21-1 is classified as a pseudogene. The length of the CDR3 is 16 residues. The CDR3 region is CASSKGGRQGASEQYF. CDR3 DNA: TGTGCCAGCAGCAAAGGAGGTAGACAGGGGGCTTCCGAGCAGTACTTC.

J is TRBJ1-3 and V is TRBV5-4, with 7 bases lining up with TRBD1. CDR1 is SGHNT, CDR2 YYREEE, per germline (reference sequence). This CDR3 spans 15 amino acids. J gave up 3 bases and V 4 bases, and 7 bases lay outside the gene matches. The CDR3 reads CASSPGQSNGNTIYF. The CDR3 DNA reads as TGTGCCAGCAGCCCGGGACAGTCTAATGGAAACACCATATATTTT.

This clone was counted between two and nine times. The chain links TRBV9 to TRBJ1-2; tentative D call: TRBD1 (6 bases). Germline V gene lookup returns CDR1 SGDLS and CDR2 YYNGEE. V lost 4 bases to trimming and J lost 5 bases, with 15 bases between them. The CDR3 totals 14 residues. The CDR3 reads CASSPYGTTYGYTF. CDR3 DNA sequence: TGTGCCAGCAGCCCTTACGGGACAACGTATGGCTACACCTTC.

This chain uses TRBV14 with TRBJ1-3; 10 nucleotides align to TRBD1. CDR1 is SGHDN and CDR2 is FVKESK in the germline V gene. Trimming at V came to 1 base and at J to 0 bases, leaving 6 bases not matched to a gene. CDR3 length equals 18 residues. DNA of the CDR3: TGTGCCAGCAGCCAAGGGGACCGGGACAGGGGCTCTGGAAACACCATATATTTT. Protein: CASSQGDRDRGSGNTIYF.

The chain combines TRBV6-6 with TRBJ1-1; 7 bases map to TRBD1. After removal of 5 bases from V and 3 bases from J, the junction contained 3 bases not matched to a gene. Germline V gives CDR1 MNHNY, CDR2 SVGAGI (reference sequence). This CDR3 region has 13 residues. The CDR3 protein is CASSPDRDTEAFF. The CDR3 nucleotides are TGTGCCAGCAGTCCCGACAGGGACACTGAAGCTTTCTTT.

This chain joins TRBV19 and TRBJ1-5; 8 bases line up with TRBD1. Looked up from germline, CDR1 is LNHDA and CDR2 is SQIVND (reference sequence). This CDR3 contains 14 residues. V dropped 11 bases and J dropped 9; count of bases not matched to a gene: 15. Written as DNA, the CDR3 is TGTGCCGGCCGGGGACAGGCTTCATCGAGGCCCCAGCATTTT. Encoded protein: CAGRGQASSRPQHF.